This is a list of T cell receptor beta chains from one sample in a study of T cell responses to AZD1222 COVID-19 vaccine. Assay: immunoSEQ multiplex PCR; the TCRdb copy retains only in-frame clones and omits some. The sample has about 130,000 clones; 80% to 90% are singletons. Sequenced here: peripheral blood, sampled on day 0 of AZD1222 vaccination. The source is an adult in good health. Both conserved end residues are part of each CDR3. The D gene is left open where the match is weak. Clone size is given for some rows only: seen once, a few or many times, or a class if the clone is expanded.

clone size: NA
CDR3 length: 13
V gene: TRBV19
D gene: NA
J gene: TRBJ1-2
CDR3 DNA: TGTGCCAGTAGTATAGGGGCGGGTTACGGCTACACCTTC
CDR3 protein: CASSIGAGYGYTF

clone size: NA
CDR3 length: 15
V gene: TRBV19
D gene: NA
J gene: TRBJ2-1
CDR3 DNA: TGTGCCAGCGGACTGGGTTGGACCTCCTACAATGAGCAGTTCTTC
CDR3 protein: CASGLGWTSYNEQFF

clone size: NA
CDR3 length: 16
V gene: TRBV11-2
D gene: TRBD1
J gene: TRBJ1-4
CDR3 DNA: TGTGCCAGCAGCTCCCGGGACAGGGGCACTAATGAAAAACTGTTTTTT
CDR3 protein: CASSSRDRGTNEKLFF

clone size: NA
CDR3 length: 16
V gene: TRBV7-7
D gene: TRBD1
J gene: TRBJ2-1
CDR3 DNA: TGTGCCAGCAGCCCCTCTGTGCAGGGGGCTTTCAATGAGCAGTTCTTC
CDR3 protein: CASSPSVQGAFNEQFF

clone size: many
CDR3 length: 16
V gene: TRBV4-3
D gene: TRBD2
J gene: TRBJ2-1
CDR3 DNA: TGCGCCAGCAGCCAGGACGGGACTAGCGGGTACAATGAGCAGTTCTTC
CDR3 protein: CASSQDGTSGYNEQFF

clone size: few
CDR3 length: 14
V gene: TRBV20-1
D gene: NA
J gene: TRBJ2-3
CDR3 DNA: TGCAGTGCTAGTAAGATCCTGGTTGTGGATACGCAGTATTTT
CDR3 protein: CSASKILVVDTQYF

clone size: NA
CDR3 length: 17
V gene: TRBV7-2
D gene: NA
J gene: TRBJ1-3
CDR3 DNA: TGTGCCAGCAGCCTGCCGGGACTACCGAGCTCTGGAAACACCATATATTTT
CDR3 protein: CASSLPGLPSSGNTIYF

clone size: NA
CDR3 length: 15
V gene: TRBV6-5
D gene: NA
J gene: TRBJ2-4
CDR3 DNA: TGTGCCAGTTTCCATTCCAGGGGGGGGGCAAACATTCAGTACTTC
CDR3 protein: CASFHSRGGANIQYF

clone size: once
CDR3 length: 14
V gene: TRBV27
D gene: NA
J gene: TRBJ2-2
CDR3 DNA: TGTGCCAGCAGTTCGGGACGGAACACCGGGGAGCTGTTTTTT
CDR3 protein: CASSSGRNTGELFF

clone size: NA
CDR3 length: 16
V gene: TRBV7-9
D gene: TRBD1
J gene: TRBJ1-5
CDR3 DNA: TGTGCCAGCAGCACGGACCGGGACAGCACAATGTGGCCCCAGCATTTT
CDR3 protein: CASSTDRDSTMWPQHF

clone size: few
CDR3 length: 16
V gene: TRBV7-9
D gene: NA
J gene: TRBJ1-5
CDR3 DNA: TGTGCCAGCAGCTTAAAGGAGGGCAATAGCAATCAGCCCCAGCATTTT
CDR3 protein: CASSLKEGNSNQPQHF

clone size: NA
CDR3 length: 14
V gene: TRBV14
D gene: TRBD1
J gene: TRBJ1-1
CDR3 DNA: TGTGCCAGCAGCCAAGTCGGAGGGACAGGGGACGCTTTCTTT
CDR3 protein: CASSQVGGTGDAFF

clone size: NA
CDR3 length: 14
V gene: TRBV6-5
D gene: NA
J gene: TRBJ2-7
CDR3 DNA: TGTGCCAGCAGTTACTCGGGGCGAAAAGGGGAGCAGTACTTC
CDR3 protein: CASSYSGRKGEQYF

clone size: NA
CDR3 length: 17
V gene: TRBV7-2
D gene: NA
J gene: TRBJ1-1
CDR3 DNA: TGTGCCAGCAGCTTAATCCAGAATTCGTTCATGAACACTGAAGCTTTCTTT
CDR3 protein: CASSLIQNSFMNTEAFF

clone size: NA
CDR3 length: 16
V gene: TRBV11-3
D gene: TRBD2
J gene: TRBJ2-5
CDR3 DNA: TGTGCCAGCAGCCTAGTCGGCGGGAGAGGAACAGAGACCCAGTACTTC
CDR3 protein: CASSLVGGRGTETQYF

clone size: NA
CDR3 length: 17
V gene: TRBV19
D gene: TRBD1
J gene: TRBJ1-5
CDR3 DNA: TGTGCCAGTAGAGGTGTTACAGGGGGAGTGGGCAATCAGCCCCAGCATTTT
CDR3 protein: CASRGVTGGVGNQPQHF

clone size: NA
CDR3 length: 17
V gene: TRBV9
D gene: TRBD1
J gene: TRBJ1-2
CDR3 DNA: TGTGCCAGCAGCGGTTATAGGGGGCCCCCAGCTAACTATGGCTACACCTTC
CDR3 protein: CASSGYRGPPANYGYTF

clone size: NA
CDR3 length: 16
V gene: TRBV7-8
D gene: TRBD2
J gene: TRBJ2-1
CDR3 DNA: TGTGCCAGCAGCTCTAGACTCGCGGGAGTCTCTCTAGGGCAGTTCTTC
CDR3 protein: CASSSRLAGVSLGQFF

clone size: NA
CDR3 length: 16
V gene: TRBV12-2
D gene: NA
J gene: TRBJ1-4
CDR3 DNA: TGTGCAAGTCCCCTCTTTAATAGGGAACGGAATGAAAAACTGTTTTTT
CDR3 protein: CASPLFNRERNEKLFF

clone size: NA
CDR3 length: 15
V gene: TRBV7-9
D gene: TRBD2
J gene: TRBJ2-1
CDR3 DNA: TGTGCCAGCAGCCTAGCGGGAGGCCCTGTCATTGAGCAGTTCTTC
CDR3 protein: CASSLAGGPVIEQFF

clone size: NA
CDR3 length: 14
V gene: TRBV5-6
D gene: NA
J gene: TRBJ1-1
CDR3 DNA: TGTGCCAGCAGCTTGAAAGGGATTTGGACTGAAGCTTTCTTT
CDR3 protein: CASSLKGIWTEAFF

clone size: NA
CDR3 length: 13
V gene: TRBV7-9
D gene: NA
J gene: TRBJ1-5
CDR3 DNA: TGTGCCAGCAGCTTAACAGGACAACAGCCCCAGCATTTT
CDR3 protein: CASSLTGQQPQHF

clone size: NA
CDR3 length: 13
V gene: TRBV19
D gene: NA
J gene: TRBJ2-1
CDR3 DNA: TGTGCCAGTAGTTTTTGGACCGATAATGAGCAGTTCTTC
CDR3 protein: CASSFWTDNEQFF

clone size: NA
CDR3 length: 15
V gene: TRBV7-9
D gene: NA
J gene: TRBJ1-5
CDR3 DNA: TGTGCCAGCAGCTTGGGCGGGTATAGCAATCAGCCCCAGCATTTT
CDR3 protein: CASSLGGYSNQPQHF

clone size: once
CDR3 length: 13
V gene: TRBV27
D gene: NA
J gene: TRBJ2-1
CDR3 DNA: TGTGCCAGCAGTCAGCGCTCCTACAATGAGCAGTTCTTC
CDR3 protein: CASSQRSYNEQFF

clone size: NA
CDR3 length: 13
V gene: TRBV24-1
D gene: NA
J gene: TRBJ1-2
CDR3 DNA: TGTGCCACCAGTGTCGGTTCTAACTATGGCTACACCTTC
CDR3 protein: CATSVGSNYGYTF

clone size: NA
CDR3 length: 13
V gene: TRBV15
D gene: TRBD2
J gene: TRBJ2-7
CDR3 DNA: TGTGCCACCAGCGGGGGGGACGGGTACGAGCAGTACTTC
CDR3 protein: CATSGGDGYEQYF

clone size: NA
CDR3 length: 15
V gene: TRBV7-9
D gene: NA
J gene: TRBJ1-2
CDR3 DNA: TGTGCCAGCAGCTGGGACCGAAGTAATTACTATGGCTACACCTTC
CDR3 protein: CASSWDRSNYYGYTF

clone size: NA
CDR3 length: 14
V gene: TRBV24-1
D gene: NA
J gene: TRBJ2-5
CDR3 DNA: TGTGCCACCAGTGATAGGCGGGTTCAAGAGACCCAGTACTTC
CDR3 protein: CATSDRRVQETQYF

clone size: NA
CDR3 length: 15
V gene: TRBV2
D gene: TRBD1
J gene: TRBJ1-5
CDR3 DNA: TGTGCCAGCAACGTCGGAGACAGGGATGTTCAGCCCCAGCATTTT
CDR3 protein: CASNVGDRDVQPQHF

clone size: NA
CDR3 length: 10
V gene: TRBV29-1
D gene: NA
J gene: TRBJ2-7
CDR3 DNA: TGCAGCGTTGAAAAAGGGCGGCAGTACTTC
CDR3 protein: CSVEKGRQYF

clone size: NA
CDR3 length: 15
V gene: TRBV6-2/TRBV6-3
D gene: NA
J gene: TRBJ1-5
CDR3 DNA: TGTGCCAGCAGTTACTCGAGCAGGGGAGGGCAGCCCCAGCATTTT
CDR3 protein: CASSYSSRGGQPQHF

clone size: NA
CDR3 length: 15
V gene: TRBV18
D gene: NA
J gene: TRBJ2-3
CDR3 DNA: TGTGCCAGCTCACCAAGGGACGGCCGCACAGATACGCAGTATTTT
CDR3 protein: CASSPRDGRTDTQYF

clone size: NA
CDR3 length: 11
V gene: TRBV12-3/TRBV12-4
D gene: NA
J gene: TRBJ2-7
CDR3 DNA: TGTGCCAGCAACATGGGTAACGAGCAGTACTTC
CDR3 protein: CASNMGNEQYF

clone size: NA
CDR3 length: 13
V gene: TRBV5-4
D gene: NA
J gene: TRBJ2-7
CDR3 DNA: TGTGCCAGCAGCCCCGACAGTACCTACGAGCAGTACTTC
CDR3 protein: CASSPDSTYEQYF

clone size: once
CDR3 length: 16
V gene: TRBV11-3
D gene: TRBD1
J gene: TRBJ1-1
CDR3 DNA: TGTGCCAGCAGCTCTTTCTCGGACAGGTCGAACACTGAAGCTTTCTTT
CDR3 protein: CASSSFSDRSNTEAFF

clone size: NA
CDR3 length: 17
V gene: TRBV14
D gene: NA
J gene: TRBJ1-3
CDR3 DNA: TGTGCCAGCAGCCAAGATAGCGGGGTCAGCTCTGGAAACACCATATATTTT
CDR3 protein: CASSQDSGVSSGNTIYF

clone size: NA
CDR3 length: 16
V gene: TRBV9
D gene: NA
J gene: TRBJ2-2
CDR3 DNA: TGTGCCAGCAGCACACAGGGAGCGGCGAACACCGGGGAGCTGTTTTTT
CDR3 protein: CASSTQGAANTGELFF

clone size: NA
CDR3 length: 16
V gene: TRBV27
D gene: TRBD1
J gene: TRBJ1-1
CDR3 DNA: TGTGCCAGCAGTTCCCGACAGGGGTCCCTGAACACTGAAGCTTTCTTT
CDR3 protein: CASSSRQGSLNTEAFF

clone size: NA
CDR3 length: 18
V gene: TRBV27
D gene: TRBD2
J gene: TRBJ2-5
CDR3 DNA: TGTGCCAGCAGTCCACGACTAGCGGGAGTACGAGACCAAGAGACCCAGTACTTC
CDR3 protein: CASSPRLAGVRDQETQYF

clone size: NA
CDR3 length: 14
V gene: TRBV9
D gene: NA
J gene: TRBJ1-3
CDR3 DNA: TGTGCCAGCAGCCCGTCGGGGTTGGGAAACACCATATATTTT
CDR3 protein: CASSPSGLGNTIYF

clone size: NA
CDR3 length: 14
V gene: TRBV7-6
D gene: TRBD1
J gene: TRBJ2-7
CDR3 DNA: TGTGCCAGCAGCGGGTGGGGACAGGGGAACGAGCAGTACTTC
CDR3 protein: CASSGWGQGNEQYF

clone size: NA
CDR3 length: 13
V gene: TRBV7-2
D gene: NA
J gene: TRBJ1-1
CDR3 DNA: TGTGCCAGCAGCCGTAGATGGTACACTGAAGCTTTCTTT
CDR3 protein: CASSRRWYTEAFF

clone size: NA
CDR3 length: 16
V gene: TRBV19
D gene: NA
J gene: TRBJ1-5
CDR3 DNA: TGTGCCAGTAGTCGGGTTGGGACTCACGGAGATCAGCCCCAGCATTTT
CDR3 protein: CASSRVGTHGDQPQHF

clone size: NA
CDR3 length: 17
V gene: TRBV4-1
D gene: NA
J gene: TRBJ2-7
CDR3 DNA: TGCGCCAGCAGCCAACAAAGACTACCCTTCCTAGGGCACGAGCAGTACTTC
CDR3 protein: CASSQQRLPFLGHEQYF

clone size: NA
CDR3 length: 15
V gene: TRBV7-2
D gene: TRBD1
J gene: TRBJ1-1
CDR3 DNA: TGTGCCAGCAGCTTGGCGGGACAGCCTTACACTGAAGCTTTCTTT
CDR3 protein: CASSLAGQPYTEAFF

clone size: NA
CDR3 length: 15
V gene: TRBV30
D gene: NA
J gene: TRBJ1-1
CDR3 DNA: TGTGCCTGGATCGGGGGGAGAACGACGAACACTGAAGCTTTCTTT
CDR3 protein: CAWIGGRTTNTEAFF

clone size: NA
CDR3 length: 14
V gene: TRBV5-6
D gene: NA
J gene: TRBJ2-1
CDR3 DNA: TGTGCCAGCAGCTTGGGGGGGGCCCTAAATGAGCAGTTCTTC
CDR3 protein: CASSLGGALNEQFF

clone size: NA
CDR3 length: 13
V gene: TRBV2
D gene: NA
J gene: TRBJ2-7
CDR3 DNA: TGTGCCAGCAGCAGGAGCACTCGGAACGAGCAGTACTTC
CDR3 protein: CASSRSTRNEQYF

clone size: NA
CDR3 length: 15
V gene: TRBV28
D gene: TRBD1
J gene: TRBJ1-1
CDR3 DNA: TGTGCCAGCAATCCGACAGGGAGGTGGAGCGCTGAAGCTTTCTTT
CDR3 protein: CASNPTGRWSAEAFF

clone size: NA
CDR3 length: 14
V gene: TRBV3-1/TRBV3-2
D gene: TRBD1
J gene: TRBJ2-5
CDR3 DNA: TGTGCCAGCAGCCGACAGGGGCCGCAAGAGACCCAGTACTTC
CDR3 protein: CASSRQGPQETQYF

clone size: NA
CDR3 length: 14
V gene: TRBV4-1
D gene: NA
J gene: TRBJ2-3
CDR3 DNA: TGCGCCAGCAGCCCGGGACCCTTGGCAGATACGCAGTATTTT
CDR3 protein: CASSPGPLADTQYF